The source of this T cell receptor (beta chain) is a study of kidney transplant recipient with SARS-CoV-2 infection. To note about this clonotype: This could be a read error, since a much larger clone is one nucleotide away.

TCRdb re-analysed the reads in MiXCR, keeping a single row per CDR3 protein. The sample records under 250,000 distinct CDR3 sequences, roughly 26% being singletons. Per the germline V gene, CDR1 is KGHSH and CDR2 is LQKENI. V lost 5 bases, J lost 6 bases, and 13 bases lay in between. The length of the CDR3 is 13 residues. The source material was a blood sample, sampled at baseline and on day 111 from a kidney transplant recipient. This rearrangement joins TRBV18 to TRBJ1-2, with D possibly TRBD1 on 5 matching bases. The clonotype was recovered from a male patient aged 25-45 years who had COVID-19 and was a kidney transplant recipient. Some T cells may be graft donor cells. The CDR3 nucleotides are TGTGCCAGCTCAGGACGGGGGAGGAATGGCTACACCTTC. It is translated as CASSGRGRNGYTF.